Following are 24 T cell receptor beta chains from one sample sequenced in a study of T cells in localized non-small cell lung cancer. Clones were sequenced by immunoSEQ multiplex PCR, and TCRdb holds only the in-frame ones, with some missing. The sample consists of approximately 81,000 clones, 70% to 90% of them appearing once. The sequencing here drew on peripheral blood, taken before any cancer treatment. The receptors originated from a woman aged 35 to 69 with stage I squamous cell lung carcinoma.

There are a few counts of this clone. CDR3 in DNA: TGTGCCAGCAGTCCTTTCGACAGGATTTACAATGAGCAGTTCTTC. This gives the protein CASSPFDRIYNEQFF. This rearrangement joins TRBV5-6 to TRBJ2-1, with a weak D call TRBD1 (6 bases). The germline V and J ends were trimmed by 5 bases and 4 bases, with 16 bases remaining between them. CDR1 and CDR2 from the germline V gene are SGHDT and YYEEEE. This CDR3 is built from 15 residues.

J is TRBJ2-1 and V is TRBV5-4; 10 bases fit TRBD2. J was trimmed by 4 bases and V by 3 bases; bases with no gene match: 16. The CDR3 is 19 residues long. The germline V gene encodes CDR1 SGHNT and CDR2 YYREEE (reference sequence). The CDR3 region is CASSSRPALAGALYNEQFF. CDR3 bases: TGTGCCAGCAGCTCTAGACCCGCCCTAGCGGGGGCCCTTTACAATGAGCAGTTCTTC.

This chain connects TRBV7-2 to TRBJ2-3; D not certain. Trimming pared 5 bases from V and 4 bases from J, leaving 16 bases between. The CDR3 runs to 15 residues. Germline CDR1 reads SGHTA; CDR2 reads FQGNSA. CDR3 region: CASSPSLGRADTQYF. The CDR3 DNA is TGTGCCAGCAGCCCCAGTTTAGGCCGAGCAGATACGCAGTATTTT.

This chain connects TRBV6-5 to TRBJ2-1; 11 bases agree with TRBD2. The germline CDR1 and CDR2 sequences are MNHEY and SVGAGI. After removal of 6 bases from V and 2 bases from J, the junction contained 3 bases not matched to a gene. The CDR3 runs to 15 residues. The CDR3 spells CASRPLAGAYNEQFF. In DNA, the CDR3 is TGTGCCAGCAGGCCACTAGCGGGGGCCTACAATGAGCAGTTCTTC.

This sequence joins TRBV4-1 and TRBJ1-5; D remains unclear. The CDR3 contains 15 residues. Germline V CDR1 and CDR2: MGHRA, YSYEKL. The germline V and J ends were trimmed by 6 bases and 4 bases, with 16 bases remaining between them. The CDR3 DNA follows: TGCGCCAGCAGTGAAGAAGGGCAGTTAAATCAGCCCCAGCATTTT. This encodes CASSEEGQLNQPQHF.

The chain uses TRBV6-5 and TRBJ2-7; D unclear. The CDR3 totals 14 residues. Looked up from germline, CDR1 is MNHEY and CDR2 is SVGAGI. V was shortened by 5 bases and J by 0 bases, with 11 bases between the two germline ends. The CDR3 nucleotides are TGTGCCAGCAGTGAGGTAGGATTCTCCTACGAGCAGTACTTC. It specifies CASSEVGFSYEQYF.

This clone was detected a few times. V and J are TRBV9 and TRBJ1-4, with 8 nucleotides matching TRBD1. This CDR3 contains 14 residues. J lost 5 bases, V lost 5 bases, and 5 bases had no gene match. Germline assignment: CDR1 SGDLS and CDR2 YYNGEE. The CDR3 is CASSPGGPNEKLFF. For the CDR3, the DNA is TGTGCCAGCAGTCCAGGGGGCCCGAATGAAAAACTGTTTTTT.

This chain links TRBV30 with TRBJ2-7; D might be TRBD2 (6 bases). Between the trimmed V and J ends, which lost 5 bases and 10 bases, there was a span of 24 bases. Germline CDR1 reads GTSNPN; CDR2 reads SVGIG (reference sequence). This CDR3 has 14 residues. The CDR3 DNA follows: TGTGCCTGGGACCGCGGGCGGAGGGAGATAATTCAGTACTTC. Its protein is CAWDRGRREIIQYF.

This chain links TRBV5-6 with TRBJ1-4, with D possibly matching TRBD1 (5 bases). The germline CDR1 and CDR2 sequences are SGHDT and YYEEEE. The CDR3 covers 16 residues. The V end was cut by 0 bases, the J end by 8 bases, with 17 bases between. CDR3 bases: TGTGCCAGCAGCTTGGAGAGGTGGGGGGAGGACGAAAAACTGTTTTTT. Amino acids: CASSLERWGEDEKLFF.

The chain links TRBV2 to TRBJ2-7, with 9 bases fitting TRBD1. J lost 0 bases, V lost 4 bases, and 7 bases had no gene match. The V gene's germline CDR1 is SNHLY and CDR2 FYNNEI. The CDR3 sequence is 16 residues long. CDR3 amino acids: CASSGPGQGTSYEQYF. The CDR3 DNA reads as TGTGCCAGCAGTGGACCGGGACAGGGAACCTCCTACGAGCAGTACTTC.

The chain has TRBV30 and TRBJ1-1; tentative D call: TRBD1 (5 bases). The CDR3 loop spans 13 amino acids. Trimming cost V 3 bases and J 2 bases, with 10 bases left between them. The germline gives CDR1 GTSNPN, CDR2 SVGIG (reference sequence). DNA for the CDR3: TGTGCCTGGAGACCGGGGCAAAACACTGAAGCTTTCTTT. It codes for CAWRPGQNTEAFF.

V is TRBV6-1 and J is TRBJ2-7; 8 bases fit TRBD1. Germline loops: CDR1 MNHNS, CDR2 SASEGT. J was trimmed by 2 bases and V by 7 bases; bases with no gene match: 10. This CDR3 spans 15 amino acids. In nucleotides, the CDR3 is TGTGCCAGCAACCGGGCAGGGGGCGGTACCTACGAGCAGTACTTC. Translation gives CASNRAGGGTYEQYF.

CDR3 sequence reads: CAWTPGTGFSPLHF. The DNA of the CDR3 is TGTGCCTGGACCCCAGGGACAGGGTTCTCACCCCTCCACTTT. The chain combines TRBV30 with TRBJ1-6, with 9 nucleotides matching TRBD1. The CDR3 is 14 amino acids. The J segment lost 10 bases and the V segment lost 4 bases, leaving 8 bases of the junction unmatched. CDR1 GTSNPN and CDR2 SVGIG come from the germline V gene (reference sequence). Full variable domain (missing parts from reference TRBV30 and TRBJ1-6): SQTIHQWPATLVQPVGSPLSLECTVEGTSNPNLYWYRQAAGRGLQLLFYSVGIGQISSEVPQNLSASRPQDRQFILSSKKLLLSDSGFYLCAWTPGTGFSPLHFGNGTRLTVT.

This clone was observed a few times. The chain recombines TRBV21-1 with TRBJ1-1. TRBV21-1 is a pseudogene locus. The CDR3 covers 10 residues. CDR3 coding DNA: TGTGCCAGCTTGCTCCCTGAAGCTTTCTTT. Its protein is CASLLPEAFF.

The chain joins TRBV10-1 to TRBJ2-2; D is undetermined. Trimming removed 6 bases from V and 1 base from J, with 6 bases in between. This CDR3 is 13 amino acids long. The germline V gene has CDR1 WNHNN and CDR2 SYGVQD (reference sequence). The CDR3 sequence is CASRGRNTGELFF. The CDR3 region has the DNA TGCGCCAGCAGGGGTCGGAACACCGGGGAGCTGTTTTTT.

The rearrangement joins TRBV6-1 to TRBJ2-3; 9 bases are a match to TRBD2. With V trimmed by 5 bases and J by 1 base, 4 bases remained unmatched. CDR3 size: 15 residues. Per germline, CDR1 MNHNS and CDR2 SASEGT. The chain's CDR3 is CASSPLAGGTDTQYF. The CDR3 nucleotides read TGTGCCAGCAGTCCGTTAGCGGGGGGCACAGATACGCAGTATTTT.

The V gene is TRBV12-5, the J gene TRBJ2-3; tentative D call: TRBD2 (5 bases). The CDR3 has 12 amino acids. The germline gives CDR1 LGHNT, CDR2 FRNRAP. The V and J ends lost 6 bases and 8 bases respectively, with 12 bases between them. CDR3 in DNA: TGTGCTAGTGGCCCCCAGGCGGGTACGCAGTATTTT. This encodes CASGPQAGTQYF. The whole variable domain, filled in from reference TRBV12-5 and TRBJ2-3, reads DARVTQTPRHKVTEMGQEVTMRCQPILGHNTVFWYRQTMMQGLELLAYFRNRAPLDDSGMPKDRFSAEMPDATLATLKIQPSEPRDSAVYFCASGPQAGTQYFGPGTRLTVL.

This rearrangement joins TRBV19 to TRBJ1-2, with 7 bases fitting TRBD1. This CDR3 has 13 amino acids. The germline V gene encodes CDR1 LNHDA and CDR2 SQIVND (reference sequence). The V gene end was trimmed by 5 bases and the J gene end by 5 bases; junction bases not matched to a gene: 5. The DNA for the CDR3 is TGTGCCAGTAGTGACCCAGGGGGGTATGGCTACACCTTC. Residues: CASSDPGGYGYTF. Filled out from reference TRBV19 and TRBJ1-2, the complete variable domain reads DGGITQSPKYLFRKEGQNVTLSCEQNLNHDAMYWYRQDPGQGLRLIYYSQIVNDFQKGDIAEGYSVSREKKESFPLTVTSAQKNPTAFYLCASSDPGGYGYTFGSGTRLTVV.

To note about this clone: Within the sample, other DNA sequences also encode this same CDR3. DNA for the CDR3: TGCAGCGTTCACTCGGGGGTCTATGGCTACACCTTC. Translation gives CSVHSGVYGYTF. The gene calls are TRBV29-1 and TRBJ1-2; weak D call: TRBD1 (5 bases). The CDR3 is 12 residues long. V was pared by 5 bases and J by 4 bases, with 11 bases between. CDR1 is SQVTM, CDR2 ANQGSEA, per germline.

The chain links TRBV25-1 to TRBJ1-1; unclear D gene. The CDR3 is made up of 13 amino acids. Trimming shortened V by 5 bases and J by 6 bases, and 13 bases separated the two germline ends. Germline assignment: CDR1 MGHDK and CDR2 SYGVNS. The CDR3 region has the DNA TGTGCCAGCAGTAGACGGGGTTTTGCTGAAGCTTTCTTT. It encodes CASSRRGFAEAFF.

The V and J genes are TRBV4-1 and TRBJ1-2, with D possibly matching TRBD1 (5 bases). Per the germline V gene, CDR1 is MGHRA and CDR2 is YSYEKL. The CDR3 totals 15 residues. The ends were cut back, 1 base at V and 2 bases at J, with 11 bases in the middle. CDR3 DNA: TGCGCCAGCAGCCAAGCCGGGGCACTCAACTATGGCTACACCTTC. The encoded protein is CASSQAGALNYGYTF.

The chain couples TRBV7-3 to TRBJ1-1, with D uncertain. The length of the CDR3 is 14 residues. Germline values: CDR1 SGHTA, CDR2 FQGTGA. V gave up 1 base and J gave up 0 bases, with 6 bases separating them. This CDR3 is CASSLIPMNTEAFF. The CDR3 DNA reads TGTGCCAGCAGCTTAATTCCGATGAACACTGAAGCTTTCTTT.

The chain carries TRBV9 and TRBJ2-1; D perhaps matches TRBD2 (5 bases). This CDR3 contains 13 residues. With 4 bases removed from V and 12 bases from J, the gap between germline ends came to 17 bases. Germline V gene data show CDR1 as SGDLS and CDR2 as YYNGEE. The CDR3 protein is CASSSELVMWQFF. CDR3 coding DNA: TGTGCCAGCAGCTCCGAACTAGTTATGTGGCAGTTCTTC.

V is TRBV21-1 and J is TRBJ2-5; the table's D call of TRBD2 was not tested on the DNA. TRBV21-1 is listed as a pseudogene. This CDR3 spans 15 amino acids. CDR3 sequence reads: CASLRLGTNQETQYF. The CDR3 bases are TGTGCCAGCCTTCGCCTCGGGACTAACCAAGAGACCCAGTACTTC.